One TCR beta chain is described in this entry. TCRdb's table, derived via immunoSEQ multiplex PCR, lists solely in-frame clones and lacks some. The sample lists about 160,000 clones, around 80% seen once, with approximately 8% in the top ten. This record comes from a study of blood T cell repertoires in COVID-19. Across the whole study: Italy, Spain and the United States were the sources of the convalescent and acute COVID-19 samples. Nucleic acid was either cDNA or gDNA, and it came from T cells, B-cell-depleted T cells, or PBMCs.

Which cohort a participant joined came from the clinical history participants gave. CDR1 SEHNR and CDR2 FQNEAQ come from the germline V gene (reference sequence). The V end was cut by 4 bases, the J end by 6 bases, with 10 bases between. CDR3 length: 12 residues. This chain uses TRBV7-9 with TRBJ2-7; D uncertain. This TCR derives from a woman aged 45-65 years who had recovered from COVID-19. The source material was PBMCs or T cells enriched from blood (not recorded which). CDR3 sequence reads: CASSSPFGEQYF. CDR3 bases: TGTGCCAGCAGCTCGCCATTCGGCGAGCAGTACTTC.